A selection of T cell receptor beta chains follows, all from one sample in a study of blood T cell repertoires in COVID-19. Sequencing used immunoSEQ multiplex PCR; TCRdb keeps in-frame clones, though not all of them. The sample shows roughly 14,000 clones, around 80% of them seen only once. The sequenced material came from peripheral blood. All receptors come from a human donor in a cohort sampled during active COVID-19. CDR3s include the opening cysteine and the closing phenylalanine or tryptophan. D genes are given only for firm matches. The size entry is marked missing in some rows and otherwise reads once, few, many or a size class.

>TRBV4-2|NA|TRBJ1-2|NA
TGTGCCAGCAGCACGACCATGGGACAAAACTATGGCTACACCTTC
CASSTTMGQNYGYTF
>TRBV5-1|NA|TRBJ2-7|once
TGCGCCAGCAGCCCGGGACACCAGATGATCGAGCAGTACTTC
CASSPGHQMIEQYF
>TRBV7-8|NA|TRBJ2-5|NA
TGTGCCAGCAGCTTGGTTAATCGGGAGACCCAGTACTTC
CASSLVNRETQYF
>TRBV2|NA|TRBJ1-5|NA
TGTGCCAGCAGTGAAGGGCCAGGGAATCAGCCCCAGCATTTT
CASSEGPGNQPQHF
>TRBV6-6|TRBD1|TRBJ1-5|once
TGTGCCAGCAAACAGACAGGGGATCAGCCCCAGCATTTT
CASKQTGDQPQHF
>TRBV28|NA|TRBJ2-7|NA
TGTGCCACGCAGGACACTACTGTTTCCTTTGAGCAGTACTTC
CATQDTTVSFEQYF
>TRBV5-1|TRBD1|TRBJ2-7|NA
TGCGCCAGCAGCACGGGACAGGGTTACGAGCAGTACTTC
CASSTGQGYEQYF
>TRBV19|TRBD1|TRBJ1-2|once
TGTGCCAGTAAGACCGGGACAGGGCAATCTCGTGGCTACACCTTC
CASKTGTGQSRGYTF
>TRBV2|TRBD1|TRBJ2-7|NA
TGTGCCAGCAGTGCACCCGGGACAGGTGGTACTCTACAGTACTTC
CASSAPGTGGTLQYF
>TRBV28|NA|TRBJ2-3|NA
TGTGCCAGCAGCCAAGCGTTAGACCCAGATACGCAGTATTTT
CASSQALDPDTQYF
>TRBV3-1/TRBV3-2|NA|TRBJ1-2|NA
TGTGCCAGCAGCCTCGCGGAAGTCTATGGCTACACCTTC
CASSLAEVYGYTF
>TRBV27|TRBD1|TRBJ1-1|NA
TGTGCCAGCAGCCCAGCAGGGGGAATGAACACTGAAGCTTTCTTT
CASSPAGGMNTEAFF
>TRBV7-8|NA|TRBJ2-3|NA
TGTGCCAGCACCTTGACCCGGGGGACAGATACGCAGTATTTT
CASTLTRGTDTQYF
>TRBV2|TRBD1|TRBJ1-5|NA
TGTGCCAGCGCAGAGGGGGCCCGCAATCAGCCCCAGCATTTT
CASAEGARNQPQHF
>TRBV7-2|TRBD1|TRBJ2-7|NA
TGTGCCAGCAGCTTAGTTACCGGGACAGGGGGCAAGCAGTACTTC
CASSLVTGTGGKQYF
>TRBV7-9|TRBD1|TRBJ2-6|NA
TGTGCCAGCAGCCCGGACAGGGTTTTTTACTCTGGGGCCAACGTCCTGACTTTC
CASSPDRVFYSGANVLTF
>TRBV5-6|NA|TRBJ2-7|few
TGTGCCAGCAGCTTGGCCGGGACCTACGAGCAGTACTTC
CASSLAGTYEQYF
>TRBV19|TRBD1|TRBJ1-2|NA
TGTGCCAGTAGCTCCGGGACAGGCCCATATGGCTACACCTTC
CASSSGTGPYGYTF
>TRBV19|TRBD1|TRBJ1-4|NA
TGTGCCAGTACCCTGGGACAGGACGAACATGAAAAACTGTTTTTT
CASTLGQDEHEKLFF
>TRBV3-1/TRBV3-2|NA|TRBJ2-2|NA
TGTCCCACCATGAGGGGGGGGAACACCGGGGAGCTGTTTTTT
CPTMRGGNTGELFF
>TRBV4-1|NA|TRBJ1-5|NA
TGCGCCAGCAGCCTAACAGGAGGCAATCAGCCCCAGCATTTT
CASSLTGGNQPQHF
>TRBV28|NA|TRBJ1-2|NA
TGTGCCAGTCTCACTTATACCTCCCTTCTCAACAGGAATGGCTACACCTTC
CASLTYTSLLNRNGYTF
>TRBV6-5|NA|TRBJ2-5|NA
TGTGCCAGCAGTTACAGTACGGGGGTCCAAGAGACCCAGTACTTC
CASSYSTGVQETQYF
>TRBV2|NA|TRBJ1-1|few
TGTGCCAGCATTTTACAGGGTTATACTGAAGCTTTCTTT
CASILQGYTEAFF
>TRBV28|TRBD1|TRBJ2-3|NA
TGTGCCAGCAGTCCCCCAGGGACAGGCACAGATACGCAGTATTTT
CASSPPGTGTDTQYF
>TRBV6-1|TRBD1|TRBJ1-1|once
TGTGCCAGCAGTGAAGGGACAGGCATGAACACTGAAGCTTTCTTT
CASSEGTGMNTEAFF
>TRBV27|TRBD1|TRBJ1-2|NA
TGTGCCAGCAGCCCGAACAGGGGAGGTGGCTACACCTTC
CASSPNRGGGYTF
>TRBV4-2|NA|TRBJ1-6|NA
TGTGCCAGCAGCCAAGATCTGGGGAGCTCCTATAATTCACCCCTCCACTTT
CASSQDLGSSYNSPLHF
>TRBV2|NA|TRBJ2-2|few
TGTGCCAGCAGTGACGGTCCCCTCAACACCGGGGAGCTGTTTTTT
CASSDGPLNTGELFF
>TRBV7-3|NA|TRBJ1-1|NA
TGTGCCAGCAGTCTTACAGGCTCCACTGGAACTGAAGCTTTCTTT
CASSLTGSTGTEAFF
>TRBV29-1|NA|TRBJ1-2|NA
TGCAGCGTTGTCCCGGGATACACCTTC
CSVVPGYTF
>TRBV6-5|NA|TRBJ1-2|NA
TGTGCCAGCTCGTCGACAGTTAATGGCTACACCTTC
CASSSTVNGYTF
>TRBV7-9|TRBD1|TRBJ2-2|NA
TGTGCCAGCAGAACAGGGGCCGGCACCGGGGAGCTGTTTTTT
CASRTGAGTGELFF
>TRBV6-5|TRBD2|TRBJ2-7|NA
TGTGCCAGCAGTCGTAGCGGGAGGGCCTCCAACGAGCAGTACTTC
CASSRSGRASNEQYF
>TRBV27|TRBD2|TRBJ2-1|NA
TGTGCCAGTTCTCCGGGGGGAACCTTCTACAATGAGCAGTTCTTC
CASSPGGTFYNEQFF
>TRBV9|NA|TRBJ1-2|NA
TGTGCCAGCAGCGTAGATGGGGCCTATGGCTACACCTTC
CASSVDGAYGYTF
>TRBV19|NA|TRBJ2-6|NA
TGTGCCAGTAGTGGCCGGGGGGCCTCTGGGGCCAACGTCCTGACTTTC
CASSGRGASGANVLTF
>TRBV7-9|NA|TRBJ1-1|NA
TGTGCCAGCAGCTCGGACATTTTAGCTTTCTTT
CASSSDILAFF
>TRBV27|NA|TRBJ2-1|NA
TGTGCCAGCAGTTTAACTAGCTACAACCCTTACAATGAGCAGTTCTTC
CASSLTSYNPYNEQFF
>TRBV5-4|TRBD2|TRBJ2-5|NA
TGTGCCAGCAGCTCGGGACTAGCACAGGAGACCCAGTACTTC
CASSSGLAQETQYF
>TRBV15|NA|TRBJ2-7|NA
TGTGCCACCGCTAGGTCTGGGTACGAGCAGTACTTC
CATARSGYEQYF
>TRBV19|NA|TRBJ1-1|medium-sized
TGTGCCAGTAGTATTGGGAGCACTGAAGCTTTCTTT
CASSIGSTEAFF
>TRBV30|NA|TRBJ1-4|once
TGTGCCTGGAGTGGGGGAGGAGGGCGCGAAAAACTGTTTTTT
CAWSGGGGREKLFF
>TRBV19|NA|TRBJ1-2|NA
TGTGCCAGTAGTTACGGGACTGGGCCTAACTATGGCTACACCTTC
CASSYGTGPNYGYTF
>TRBV4-3|TRBD2|TRBJ2-7|NA
TGCGCCAGCAGCCAGAATCCGGGACTAGAGATGGAGCAGTACTTC
CASSQNPGLEMEQYF
>TRBV9|TRBD2|TRBJ2-3|NA
TGTGCCAGCAGCGTAGACTCCTCCGGGACTAGCGGGAGCACAGATACGCAGTATTTT
CASSVDSSGTSGSTDTQYF
>TRBV18|TRBD1|TRBJ1-1|NA
TGTGCCAGCTCACCAAGGACAGGGGGGGTCGTTATGAACACTGAAGCTTTCTTT
CASSPRTGGVVMNTEAFF